This T cell receptor beta chain appears in the sequencing data of a study of Ad26.COV2.S vaccination and SARS-CoV-2 variants. Overall study: Once or twice, 56 days apart, Ad26.COV2.S was delivered intramuscularly.

Study-level points and caveats: A substantial breadth of spike-specific CD8+ and CD4+ T cell responses after vaccination has been reported.

Data came from immunoSEQ multiplex PCR; TCRdb stores just in-frame clones and leaves some out. Seen here are roughly 350,000 clones, about nine tenths observed once, and the top ten hold around 3.7%. After removal of 4 bases from V and 9 bases from J, the junction contained 8 bases not matched to a gene. This CDR3 region has 15 residues. In germline, CDR1 is KGHSH, CDR2 LQKENI. This clone turned up a few times. The antigen remains unidentified. Treatment noted: approximately 18 received Ad26.COV2.S at low or high dose, single or two shots; 5 received placebo; per-sample allocation not given. The samples date from day 63 after the first vaccine or placebo injection. Wuhan-strain spike was delivered by a replication-incompetent Ad26 vector.

The clonotype originates from a person aged 18-65 years who received the Ad26.COV2.S COVID-19 vaccine or a placebo. The source material was peripheral blood, sampled in a trial of Ad26.COV2.S vaccine versus placebo. This chain connects TRBV18 to TRBJ1-6; TRBD1 matches 8 bases. The CDR3, as DNA: TGTGCCAGCTCACAAGGACAGGGATTCGCTTCACCCCTCCACTTT. It encodes CASSQGQGFASPLHF.